This T cell receptor beta chain was recovered during a study of CD8 T cells in ankylosing spondylitis. Findings and caveats of the study: Matched ankylosing spondylitis synovial fluid reportedly showed significant enrichment of disease-linked clones. Prior work had noted some motif variants in reactive arthritis blood and synovial fluid. Peripheral blood samples showed relatively rare disease-linked clones, and these clones were CD8+. A TCR beta motif of 8 or 9 highly homologous variants appeared characteristic of ankylosing spondylitis blood.

This clonotype was picked up a small number of times. Its antigen remains unknown. Making use of molecular barcodes, quantitative 5'-RACE generated TCR beta libraries. In TCRdb, the 5' RACE reads were re-called with MiXCR into one record per CDR3 protein. The sample lists about 440,000 distinct CDR3 sequences, roughly 17% seen once, with approximately 1% in the top ten. Input material: blood, either unsorted or a sorted T cell fraction (not recorded which). The TCR sequence derives from a male donor with ankylosing spondylitis.

DNA for the CDR3: TGTGCCAGCAGCCCGGGGGTCGGACAGCGGGCTGAAGCTTTCTTT. Translating gives CASSPGVGQRAEAFF. The chain carries TRBV11-3 and TRBJ1-1, with D possibly being TRBD1 (6 bases). Trimming took off 5 bases at V and 6 bases at J, with 19 bases between the two ends. CDR1 is SGHNT and CDR2 is YENEEA in the germline V gene. CDR3 length: 15 amino acids.